Listed below are T cell receptor beta chains from one sample, sequenced in a study of OX40 agonist ivuxolimab in advanced cancers. Repertoires were generated with immunoSEQ multiplex PCR, while TCRdb's copy carries only in-frame clones and drops some. The sample has 77,000 or so clones, 85% to 95% seen once. The source material was CD4+ or CD8+ T cells sorted from blood, sampled in a trial of the OX40 agonist ivuxolimab. These TCRs come from an adult with an advanced solid tumor such as melanoma, head and neck, liver or kidney cancer. Both conserved end residues are part of each CDR3. A D gene is named only where the DNA matches it firmly. Not all rows give a size; the values are once, few, many and, for expanded clones, a class.

d_call j_call clone_size v_call cdr3_aa cdr3_nt
. TRBJ2-1 . TRBV7-9 CASSLTAYNEQFF TGTGCCAGCAGCTTGACAGCCTACAATGAGCAGTTCTTC
. TRBJ1-4 . TRBV6-5 CASSYSAGTDEKLFF TGTGCCAGCAGTTACTCGGCCGGGACCGATGAAAAACTGTTTTTT
TRBD1 TRBJ1-1 . TRBV18 CASSPSSGGDTEAFF TGTGCCAGCTCACCAAGTTCAGGGGGTGATACTGAAGCTTTCTTT
TRBD1 TRBJ2-7 . TRBV15 CATSRDSGDRGGEQYF TGTGCCACCAGCAGAGATAGCGGGGACAGGGGTGGGGAGCAGTACTTC
. TRBJ2-3 . TRBV10-1 CASSGSSTDTQYF TGCGCCAGCAGTGGGTCAAGCACAGATACGCAGTATTTT
. TRBJ2-1 . TRBV5-8 CASSSGSSSYNEQFF TGTGCCAGCAGCTCGGGATCGAGCTCCTACAATGAGCAGTTCTTC
. TRBJ1-2 . TRBV30 CACPLPDGYGYTF TGTGCCTGTCCTTTGCCGGACGGCTATGGCTACACCTTC
. TRBJ2-7 . TRBV10-2 CASREVYEQYF TGCGCCAGCAGGGAGGTATACGAGCAGTACTTC
TRBD2 TRBJ2-7 . TRBV5-4 CASSIFSGGVVAYEQYF TGTGCCAGCAGCATATTTAGCGGGGGGGTTGTCGCCTACGAGCAGTACTTC
. TRBJ2-7 . TRBV28 CASSPIPYEQYF TGTGCCAGCAGTCCCATCCCCTACGAGCAGTACTTC
TRBD1 TRBJ1-1 . TRBV30 CAWSGQGGTEAFF TGTGCCTGGAGTGGACAGGGGGGCACTGAAGCTTTCTTT
TRBD2 TRBJ2-1 . TRBV15 CATSRTRLAGAGNEQFF TGTGCCACCAGCAGGACTCGACTAGCGGGAGCGGGCAATGAGCAGTTCTTC
. TRBJ1-4 . TRBV30 CAWTGGEKLFF TGTGCCTGGACGGGAGGTGAAAAACTGTTTTTT
. TRBJ2-2 . TRBV28 CASSLWGESGNTGELFF TGTGCCAGCAGTTTGTGGGGGGAGAGTGGGAACACCGGGGAGCTGTTTTTT
TRBD2 TRBJ2-1 . TRBV19 CASNTGGPRGAEQFF TGTGCCAGTAATACGGGAGGGCCGAGGGGAGCTGAGCAGTTCTTC
TRBD2 TRBJ2-7 . TRBV5-1 CASKLAGRYEQYF TGCGCCAGCAAGCTAGCGGGCCGTTACGAGCAGTACTTC
TRBD2 TRBJ2-1 . TRBV15 CATSRDLSSGRTHNEQFF TGTGCCACCAGCAGAGATCTGTCTAGCGGGAGGACCCACAATGAGCAGTTCTTC
. TRBJ2-2 . TRBV4-3 CASSTRNSGSDTGELFF TGCGCCAGCAGCACACGTAATAGCGGCTCCGACACCGGGGAGCTGTTTTTT
. TRBJ1-6 . TRBV9 CASSGGDRSSPLHF TGTGCCAGCAGCGGTGGGGACCGATCTTCACCCCTCCACTTT
TRBD1 TRBJ1-2 . TRBV28 CASRPGTAGRNTF TGTGCCAGCAGACCAGGGACAGCCGGGCGGAACACCTTC
. TRBJ2-7 . TRBV27 CASSRYPYEQYF TGTGCCAGCAGTCGATACCCCTACGAGCAGTACTTC
. TRBJ2-1 . TRBV19 CASSRQGQGQNEQFF TGTGCCAGTAGTAGGCAGGGTCAGGGTCAGAATGAGCAGTTCTTC
TRBD2 TRBJ2-5 . TRBV7-9 CAGSFGGAGETQYF TGTGCCGGCAGCTTCGGGGGGGCAGGAGAGACCCAGTACTTC
. TRBJ2-7 . TRBV9 CASSVELYSYEQYF TGTGCCAGCAGCGTAGAACTGTACTCCTACGAGCAGTACTTC
TRBD2 TRBJ2-1 . TRBV4-2 CASSQDAGTSGGAHYNEQFF TGTGCCAGCAGCCAAGATGCAGGGACTAGCGGGGGGGCCCACTACAATGAGCAGTTCTTC
. TRBJ2-7 . TRBV28 CASRQKGGNSYEQYF TGTGCCAGCAGGCAAAAAGGTGGGAACTCCTACGAGCAGTACTTC
TRBD1 TRBJ1-1 . TRBV5-1 CASSLQGMEDTEAFF TGCGCCAGCAGCTTACAGGGGATGGAGGACACTGAAGCTTTCTTT
. TRBJ2-7 . TRBV5-1 CASSPPSGYRGGEQYF TGCGCCAGCAGCCCACCCAGCGGCTACCGAGGAGGTGAGCAGTACTTC
. TRBJ2-2 . TRBV6-5 CAITGRNTGELFF TGTGCCATCACAGGGAGGAACACCGGGGAGCTGTTTTTT
. TRBJ1-1 . TRBV2 CASRPGGGSDTEAFF TGTGCCAGCAGGCCCGGGGGGGGAAGTGACACTGAAGCTTTCTTT
TRBD2 TRBJ2-4 . TRBV5-4 CASSSAGGGKNIQYF TGTGCCAGCAGCTCGGCGGGAGGAGGCAAAAACATTCAGTACTTC
TRBD1 TRBJ2-7 once TRBV5-1 CASSSQGLSYEQYF TGCGCCAGCAGCTCACAGGGGTTAAGCTACGAGCAGTACTTC
TRBD2 TRBJ2-7 . TRBV5-3 CASSLRGSYEQYF TGTGCCAGCAGCTTGCGGGGGTCCTACGAGCAGTACTTC
. TRBJ1-4 . TRBV29-1 CSVGRAAAGEKLFF TGCAGCGTCGGCCGGGCCGCGGCAGGAGAAAAACTGTTTTTT
TRBD2 TRBJ2-7 . TRBV6-5 CASRRLAGTYEQYF TGTGCCAGCAGACGACTAGCGGGCACCTACGAGCAGTACTTC
. TRBJ2-6 once TRBV5-6 CASSLGSSGANVLTF TGTGCCAGCAGTTTAGGGAGCTCTGGGGCCAACGTCCTGACTTTC
TRBD1 TRBJ2-3 . TRBV28 CASSSNRGSSTDTQYF TGTGCCAGCAGCTCTAACAGGGGGTCCAGCACAGATACGCAGTATTTT
. TRBJ2-7 . TRBV6-1 CASRETGPYEQYF TGTGCCAGCAGAGAAACAGGGCCCTACGAGCAGTACTTC
. TRBJ1-2 . TRBV28 CASRRPGQQYYGYTF TGTGCCAGCAGGCGGCCCGGACAGCAGTATTATGGCTACACCTTC
. TRBJ2-3 . TRBV4-1 CASSQPPTDTQYF TGCGCCAGCAGCCAACCCCCCACAGATACGCAGTATTTT
. TRBJ2-5 . TRBV27 CASSLNPPLTIQETQYF TGTGCCAGCAGTCTCAACCCACCCCTCACGATCCAAGAGACCCAGTACTTC
TRBD2 TRBJ2-5 . TRBV9 CASSVAGGPYETQYF TGTGCCAGCAGCGTAGCGGGAGGCCCTTATGAGACCCAGTACTTC
. TRBJ1-2 . TRBV30 CAWMGERDGYTF TGTGCCTGGATGGGGGAGAGGGATGGCTACACCTTC
. TRBJ2-3 . TRBV7-2 CASSSLSLRTRPTDTQYF TGTGCCAGCAGCTCCCTAAGCCTCCGAACAAGACCCACAGATACGCAGTATTTT
TRBD2 TRBJ2-1 . TRBV9 CASSVAGGSSNEQFF TGTGCCAGCAGCGTAGCTGGCGGGAGTTCCAATGAGCAGTTCTTC